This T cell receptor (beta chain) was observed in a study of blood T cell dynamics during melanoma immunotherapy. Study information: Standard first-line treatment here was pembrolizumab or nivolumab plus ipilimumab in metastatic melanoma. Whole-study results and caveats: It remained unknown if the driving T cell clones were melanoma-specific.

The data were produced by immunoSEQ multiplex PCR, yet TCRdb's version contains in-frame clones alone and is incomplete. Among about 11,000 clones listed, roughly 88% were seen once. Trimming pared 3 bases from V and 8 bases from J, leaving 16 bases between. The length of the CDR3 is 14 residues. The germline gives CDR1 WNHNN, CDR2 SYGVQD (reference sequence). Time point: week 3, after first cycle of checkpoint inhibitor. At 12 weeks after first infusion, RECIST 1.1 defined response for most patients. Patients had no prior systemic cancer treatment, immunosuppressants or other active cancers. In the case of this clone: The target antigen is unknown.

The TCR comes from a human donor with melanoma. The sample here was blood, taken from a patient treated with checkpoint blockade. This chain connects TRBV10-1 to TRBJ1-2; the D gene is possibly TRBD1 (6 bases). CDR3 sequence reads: CASSESNRVGGYTF. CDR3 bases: TGCGCCAGCAGTGAATCTAACAGGGTAGGGGGCTACACCTTC.